This entry lists 2 T cell receptor beta chains sequenced from one sample in a study of T cells in Graves' hyperthyroidism and ophthalmopathy. Regions amplified from RNA transcripts were the TCR beta CDR3 regions. The primer set for the first-round RT-PCR of the TCR CDR3 was HTBI. TCRdb re-called the multiplex PCR reads through MiXCR, storing one row per CDR3 protein. The sample yields around 570,000 distinct CDR3 sequences, nearly 20% seen once. Sequencing input: blood. The receptor source for this set is a man between 40 and 49 years old with Graves' ophthalmopathy.

Details on this clonotype: A read error may be the cause here, since a much bigger clone is one base away. The gene calls are TRBV5-1 and TRBJ2-2; possibly TRBD2 for D (6 bases). The CDR3 is made up of 15 amino acids. The V gene lost 6 bases and the J gene lost 1 base, with 13 bases spanning the gap. Germline V gives CDR1 SGHRS, CDR2 YFSETQ. CDR3 region: CASIPGLMNTGELFF. The CDR3 region has the DNA TGCGCCAGCATCCCGGGACTTATGAACACCGGGGAGCTGTTTTTT.

This chain connects TRBV4-3 to TRBJ2-5; 8 nucleotides line up with TRBD1. The CDR3 spans 16 residues. From germline, CDR1 is LGHNA and CDR2 YSLEER. The V segment lost 2 bases and the J segment 5 bases; nucleotides outside the gene matches: 10. CDR3 region: CASSQNEGRGQETQYF. CDR3 DNA sequence: TGCGCCAGCAGCCAAAATGAGGGCAGGGGGCAGGAGACCCAGTACTTC.